The present TCR beta chain was sequenced within a study of siplizumab effects on memory and regulatory T cells. Study-wide findings and caveats: Controls showed an average of approximately 27% Treg-derived mappable alloreactive CD4+ clones, while siplizumab showed nearly 70%. About 75-95% of proliferating CD4+ or CD8+ clones had no assignable naive or memory phenotype.

Comments on this clone: Its antigen is unknown.

This table comes from immunoSEQ multiplex PCR, and its TCRdb copy is limited to in-frame clones, with some not included. This table holds about 100,000 clones, about 91% found once. This receptor was identified in a human donor in good health. Sequenced: Tregs sorted from blood.

CDR3 sequence reads: CASSLDRLMGELFF. The CDR3 region has the DNA TGCGCCAGCAGCTTGGACAGGCTCATGGGGGAGCTGTTTTTT. This chain uses TRBV5-1 with TRBJ2-2; D perhaps matches TRBD1 (5 bases). The CDR3 has 14 amino acids. Germline V gene lookup returns CDR1 SGHRS and CDR2 YFSETQ. Trimming left V 0 bases short and J 8 bases short, with 11 bases between.